These T cell receptor beta chains were read from a single sample in a study of shared clonotypes between healthy human individuals. Profiled with immunoSEQ multiplex PCR; TCRdb holds only in-frame clones, not every one. Of 660,000 or so clones in the sample, 95% to 96% were seen once. The sample taken for sequencing was naive CD8+ T cells sorted from blood. Receptors originate from a woman in her thirties in good health. CDR3s leave out the opening cysteine and the closing phenylalanine or tryptophan. The D gene is left open where the match is weak.

>TRBV29-1|NA
SAGQGAYEQY
>TRBV28|TRBD1
ASSRTGWPYEQY
>TRBV30|NA
AWSEGDRAPLH
>TRBV13|NA
ASSEEGSGANVLT
>TRBV11-2|NA
ASSLGHPTEAF
>TRBV27|TRBD1
ASSFYRGSTDTQY
>TRBV11-2|NA
ASSPELGETPNYGYT
>TRBV7-9|NA
ASSSGGEDHGYT
>TRBV7-8|NA
ASSLSQQYNEKLF
>TRBV11-2|TRBD1
ASSLGDRGPQAF
>TRBV28|NA
ASSLLQSSYNSPLH
>TRBV28|NA
ASRSTAVSPTNEKLF
>TRBV13|TRBD2
ASSLEGLAGLSYEQY
>TRBV6-5|NA
ASSYSSGFGTEAF
>TRBV9|NA
ASIDAAYGYT
>TRBV27|NA
ASSLTPNYEQY
>TRBV7-9|TRBD2
ASSLIAAGLAVLHEQF
>TRBV4-1|TRBD1
ASSLGQGFNQPQH
>TRBV5-1|TRBD1
ASRPTTGAVENIQY
>TRBV27|NA
ASKSSYEQY
>TRBV5-1|TRBD1
ASSLSDRADEQY
>TRBV9|TRBD1
ASSPRQGANNEQF
>TRBV28|NA
ASSPRTDTQY
>TRBV7-6|NA
ASSLSGYNTGELF
>TRBV7-7|NA
ASSLEIADTQY
>TRBV4-2|NA
ASSHASISSYEQY
>TRBV19|NA
ASSIGQGSNQPQH
>TRBV6-6|NA
ASSYSGDSYEQY
>TRBV6-6|NA
ASRGKGDYEQY